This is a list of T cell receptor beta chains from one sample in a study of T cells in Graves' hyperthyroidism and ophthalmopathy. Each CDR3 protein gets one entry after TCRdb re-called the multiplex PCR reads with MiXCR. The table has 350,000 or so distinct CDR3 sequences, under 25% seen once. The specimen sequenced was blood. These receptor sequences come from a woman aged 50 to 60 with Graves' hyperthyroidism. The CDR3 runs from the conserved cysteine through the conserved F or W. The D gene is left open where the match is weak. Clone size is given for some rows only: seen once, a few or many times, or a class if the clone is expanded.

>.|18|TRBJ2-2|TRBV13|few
CASSSIPPKGPGTGELFF
TGTGCCAGCAGCTCAATACCTCCAAAGGGCCCTGGGACCGGGGAGCTGTTTTTT
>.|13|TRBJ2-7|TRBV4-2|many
CASSLSEAVEQYF
TGTGCCAGCAGCCTCTCCGAGGCAGTCGAGCAGTACTTC
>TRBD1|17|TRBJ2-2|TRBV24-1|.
CATSDPGQGKNTGELFF
TGTGCCACCAGTGATCCCGGACAGGGGAAGAACACCGGGGAGCTGTTTTTT
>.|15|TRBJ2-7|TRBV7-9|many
CASSSWGSRDYEQYF
TGTGCCAGCAGCTCCTGGGGCAGCCGGGACTACGAGCAGTACTTC
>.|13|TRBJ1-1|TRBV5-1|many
CASSSTGDTEAFF
TGTGCCAGCAGCTCCACAGGTGACACTGAAGCTTTCTTT
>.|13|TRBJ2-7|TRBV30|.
CAWSVSGAYEQYF
TGTGCCTGGAGTGTATCCGGGGCCTACGAGCAGTACTTC
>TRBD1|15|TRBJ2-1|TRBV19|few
CASSPDRGPRDEQFF
TGTGCCAGTAGTCCGGACAGGGGGCCTAGGGATGAGCAGTTCTTC
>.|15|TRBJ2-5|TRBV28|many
CASRAWREESETQYF
TGTGCCAGCAGGGCGTGGAGGGAGGAGTCAGAGACCCAGTACTTC
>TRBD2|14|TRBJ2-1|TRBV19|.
CASSIQLAGAKQFF
TGTGCCAGTAGTATCCAGCTAGCGGGAGCGAAGCAGTTCTTC
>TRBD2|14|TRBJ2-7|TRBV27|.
CASSSGLAGREQYF
TGTGCCAGCAGCAGCGGACTAGCGGGGCGCGAGCAGTACTTC